The clone carrying this T cell receptor (beta chain) was detected ten times or more. The method was immunoSEQ multiplex PCR; TCRdb's version includes in-frame clones alone and lacks a portion of them. The repertoire has about 330,000 clones, around nine tenths of them found once; the top ten carry 5%. This sample was included in a study of blood T cell repertoires in COVID-19. Study-wide background: The United States, Italy and Spain provided the acute and convalescent COVID-19 samples.

Each participant's cohort was designated according to participant-reported clinical history. This CDR3 is built from 15 residues. Trimming left V 0 bases short and J 9 bases short, with 12 bases between. In germline, CDR1 is LNHNV, CDR2 YYDKDF (reference sequence). The rearrangement uses TRBV15 and TRBJ1-6, with unresolved D. The specimen sequenced was PBMCs or T cells enriched from blood (not recorded which). This sequence was found in a man aged 30 to 45 who had recovered from COVID-19. The CDR3 DNA is TGTGCCACCAGCAGAGATTTTAGCTTGGGTTCACCCCTCCACTTT. Translating gives CATSRDFSLGSPLHF.